The 17 T cell receptor beta chains given below trace back to one sample, sequenced in a study of cytomegalovirus exposure and HLA in healthy donors. Primers included in the PCR were 60 Vbeta and 13 Jbeta primers. The protocol was immunoSEQ multiplex PCR, while the TCRdb copy is restricted to in-frame clones and leaves out a portion. This sample has 170,000 or so clones, with 65% to 85% found just once. Input material: PBMCs. All receptors come from a male donor in good health and CMV-seropositive.

Turning to this clone: A read error may produce the germline difference seen at one junction end. The chain is built from TRBV7-9 and TRBJ2-1, with 7 positions matching TRBD2. This CDR3 comprises 15 residues. The V gene's germline CDR1 is SEHNR and CDR2 FQNEAQ (reference sequence). The DNA of the CDR3 is TGTTCCAGCAGCTTAGGGGCGGGAGTCAGCAATGAGCAGTTCTTC. Protein: CSSSLGAGVSNEQFF. The full variable domain, its missing parts supplied by reference TRBV7-9 and TRBJ2-1, is DTGVSQNPRHKITKRGQNVTFRCDPISEHNRLYWYRQTLGQGPEFLTYFQNEAQLEKSRLLSDRFSAERPKGSFSTLEIQRTEQGDSAMYLCSSSLGAGVSNEQFFGPGTRLTVL.

The chain links TRBV6-5 to TRBJ1-6, with 8 bases identical to TRBD1. The CDR3 length is 14 residues. The germline V gene has CDR1 MNHEY and CDR2 SVGAGI. The V segment lost 7 bases and the J segment 6 bases; nucleotides outside the gene matches: 5. CDR3 in amino acids: CASTLGQGNSPLHF. CDR3 coding DNA: TGTGCCAGCACCCTAGGACAGGGTAATTCACCCCTCCACTTT.

The table lists this clone with a count of one. The chain links TRBV6-6 to TRBJ2-1; D gene uncertain. Germline V gives CDR1 MNHNY, CDR2 SVGAGI (reference sequence). The V and J ends lost 6 bases and 8 bases respectively, with 17 bases between them. The CDR3 covers 14 residues. The CDR3 DNA is TGTGCCAGCAGCTCTAGACCCCAGCCCGATGAGCAGTTCTTC. This codes for CASSSRPQPDEQFF.

The chain uses TRBV19 and TRBJ1-3; D may be TRBD1 (6 bases). This CDR3 region has 17 residues. Germline loops: CDR1 LNHDA, CDR2 SQIVND (reference sequence). Trimming took 2 bases from V and 0 from J, leaving 14 bases between them. The DNA for the CDR3 is TGTGCCAGTAGTATAAGGGGGGGCTCGAGCTCTGGAAACACCATATATTTT. Translation: CASSIRGGSSSGNTIYF.

The rearrangement uses TRBV5-6 and TRBJ1-2, with D uncertain. This CDR3 is 13 amino acids long. The germline V gene encodes CDR1 SGHDT and CDR2 YYEEEE. V was trimmed by 5 bases and J by 3 bases, leaving 11 bases between them. CDR3 DNA: TGTGCCAGCAGTTCTCTGAGAGACTATGGCTACACCTTC. It codes for CASSSLRDYGYTF.

The V call is TRBV27, the J call TRBJ1-2; the D gene is possibly TRBD1 (6 bases). Germline lookup yields CDR1 MNHEY and CDR2 SMNVEV (reference sequence). The CDR3 runs to 16 residues. Trimming cost V 0 bases and J 4 bases, with 15 bases left between them. The CDR3 loop is CASSLSRTGTLYGYTF. The CDR3 DNA reads as TGTGCCAGCAGTTTATCCCGCACAGGGACACTCTATGGCTACACCTTC.

This sequence joins TRBV19 and TRBJ2-5; TRBD2 matches at 8 bases. V trimming: 2 bases; J trimming: 0 bases; junction bases outside the gene matches: 8. This CDR3 contains 17 residues. Germline loops: CDR1 LNHDA, CDR2 SQIVND (reference sequence). CDR3 bases: TGTGCCAGTAGTATAAGAGTCACTAGCGGACACCAAGAGACCCAGTACTTC. Its translation: CASSIRVTSGHQETQYF.

This chain joins TRBV30 and TRBJ2-7; no clear D gene. V lost 1 base and J lost 3, with 7 bases in between. The CDR3 contains 12 residues. CDR1 and CDR2 (germline): GTSNPN, SVGIG (reference sequence). CDR3 sequence reads: CAWSALNYEQYF. The DNA for the CDR3 is TGTGCCTGGAGTGCACTGAACTACGAGCAGTACTTC.

This chain links TRBV7-2 with TRBJ1-2; D is uncertain. This CDR3 has 17 amino acids. Per the germline V gene, CDR1 is SGHTA and CDR2 is FQGNSA. The V gene lost 6 bases and the J gene lost 5 bases, with 25 bases spanning the gap. The CDR3 is CASRSPGDGDLLYGYTF. Written as DNA, the CDR3 is TGTGCCAGCAGGTCCCCAGGTGATGGCGACCTTTTATATGGCTACACCTTC.

This clone was seen a handful of times. This chain links TRBV2 with TRBJ1-2; 8 nucleotides agree with TRBD1. The germline V gene has CDR1 SNHLY and CDR2 FYNNEI. This CDR3 region has 17 residues. V lost 5 bases to trimming and J lost 3 bases; unmatched junction nucleotides: 14. In DNA form, the CDR3 reads TGTGCCAGCAGTCCTCGCGCGTGGGACAGGAGCGACTATGGCTACACCTTC. This codes for CASSPRAWDRSDYGYTF. Full variable domain (outside the CDR3, taken from reference TRBV2 and TRBJ1-2): EPEVTQTPSHQVTQMGQEVILRCVPISNHLYFYWYRQILGQKVEFLVSFYNNEISEKSEIFDDQFSVERPDGSNFTLKIRSTKLEDSAMYFCASSPRAWDRSDYGYTFGSGTRLTVV.

On this clone itself: The identical CDR3 is also encoded by other nucleotide sequences in the sample. This chain links TRBV9 with TRBJ2-5, with TRBD1 identical over 10 bases. Looked up from germline, CDR1 is SGDLS and CDR2 is YYNGEE. Trimming cost V 3 bases and J 4 bases; bases outside gene matches: 12. The CDR3 contains 17 residues. This CDR3 reads CASSANTGTGVTETQYF. In DNA form, the CDR3 reads TGTGCCAGCAGCGCTAACACAGGGACAGGGGTCACAGAGACCCAGTACTTC.

V and J are TRBV11-2 and TRBJ2-1, with 8 bases that match TRBD2. CDR1 SGHAT and CDR2 FQNNGV come from the germline V gene. The CDR3 is made up of 18 amino acids. V lost 5 bases and J lost 0; bases outside the gene matches: 12. The CDR3 DNA follows: TGTGCCAGCAGCCCCCCCGTGGTAGCGGGATCCTCCTACAATGAGCAGTTCTTC. Amino acid sequence: CASSPPVVAGSSYNEQFF.

The J gene is TRBJ2-7, the V gene TRBV11-2; maybe TRBD2 (7 bases). The CDR3 covers 16 residues. V was cut by 7 bases and J by 0 bases, with 19 bases left in between. Per the germline V gene, CDR1 is SGHAT and CDR2 is FQNNGV. The CDR3 spells CASNRRGGGLSYEQYF. CDR3 in DNA: TGTGCCAGCAATCGGCGGGGAGGGGGGCTCTCCTACGAGCAGTACTTC.

The chain links TRBV28 to TRBJ1-5; 7 bases match TRBD1. J gave up 7 bases and V 5 bases, and 8 bases lay outside the gene matches. The CDR3 has 14 amino acids. CDR1 is MDHEN, CDR2 SYDVKM, per germline. In DNA form, the CDR3 reads TGTGCCAGCAGTCAGCTGACAGGGACCCAGCCCCAGCATTTT. Translating it yields CASSQLTGTQPQHF.

This clone has a handful of counts. The chain joins TRBV7-9 to TRBJ1-4; TRBD1 agrees at 9 bases. The germline V gene encodes CDR1 SEHNR and CDR2 FQNEAQ (reference sequence). V shed 5 bases, J shed 7 bases, and the junction held 20 bases outside the gene matches. The CDR3 is 19 amino acids. CDR3 nucleotide sequence: TGTGCCAGCAGCCCGAAGGATGTGAACAGGGGGCTGAGAAGTGAAAAACTGTTTTTT. Residues: CASSPKDVNRGLRSEKLFF.

This chain connects TRBV28 to TRBJ2-1, with 8 bases that match TRBD2. J gave up 5 bases and V 2 bases, and 5 bases lay outside the gene matches. Germline-derived CDR1 and CDR2 are MDHEN and SYDVKM. This CDR3 spans 15 amino acids. The CDR3 DNA reads as TGTGCCAGCAGTTTAGGCGGGAGGATCAACAATGAGCAGTTCTTC. Amino acids: CASSLGGRINNEQFF.

V and J are TRBV5-1 and TRBJ1-2; 8 bases match TRBD1. The CDR3 loop spans 15 amino acids. Trimming at V came to 4 bases and at J to 8 bases, leaving 13 bases not matched to a gene. Germline-derived CDR1 and CDR2 are SGHRS and YFSETQ. The CDR3 is CASSPAGQGAGGYTF. The CDR3 DNA follows: TGCGCCAGCAGCCCGGCAGGGCAGGGGGCAGGAGGCTACACCTTC.